Following are 13 T cell receptor beta chains from one sample sequenced in a study of cytomegalovirus exposure and HLA in healthy donors. The PCR contained 60 Vbeta and 13 Jbeta primers. The table came from immunoSEQ multiplex PCR; TCRdb's copy has only in-frame clones and leaves some out. The sample records approximately 110,000 clones, 79% being singletons. Sequenced sample: PBMCs. The receptors derive from a woman aged 40 to 55 in good health and CMV-seronegative.

The chain recombines TRBV19 with TRBJ2-1; D might be TRBD1 (5 bases). Trimming stripped 7 bases from V and 9 bases from J, with 16 bases between. The germline gives CDR1 LNHDA, CDR2 SQIVND (reference sequence). The CDR3 loop spans 13 amino acids. The CDR3 loop reads CASTSPQGGEQFF. The CDR3 DNA follows: TGTGCCAGTACCTCCCCGCAGGGTGGTGAGCAGTTCTTC.

This sequence joins TRBV7-9 and TRBJ2-1; 15 nucleotides agree with TRBD2. V lost 6 bases to trimming and J lost 9 bases; unmatched junction nucleotides: 3. CDR1 SEHNR and CDR2 FQNEAQ come from the germline V gene (reference sequence). This CDR3 spans 14 amino acids. In DNA, the CDR3 is TGTGCCAGCAGTGGGGGACTAGCGGGGGGTGAGCAGTTCTTC. Translation: CASSGGLAGGEQFF.

The chain couples TRBV5-4 to TRBJ2-2; TRBD1 might be the D (6 bases). Germline lookup yields CDR1 SGHNT and CDR2 YYREEE (reference sequence). V lost 5 bases, J lost 2 bases, and 16 bases lay in between. The CDR3 runs 16 residues. The CDR3 loop is CASRDRGPSNTGELFF. DNA of the CDR3: TGTGCCAGCAGGGACAGAGGCCCTAGTAACACCGGGGAGCTGTTTTTT.

The sample holds a few counts of this clone. The chain has TRBV18 and TRBJ2-7; 7 bases are shared with TRBD1. The V segment lost 3 bases and the J segment 2 bases; nucleotides outside the gene matches: 10. Germline V CDR1 and CDR2: KGHSH, LQKENI. The CDR3 extends over 16 amino acids. CDR3 sequence (DNA): TGTGCCAGCTCACCCCTACCCGGGGACAGCCCCTACGAGCAGTACTTC. The encoded protein is CASSPLPGDSPYEQYF. Looking up the rest from reference TRBV18 and TRBJ2-7 gives the full variable domain: NAGVMQNPRHLVRRRGQEARLRCSPMKGHSHVYWYRQLPEEGLKFMVYLQKENIIDESGMPKERFSAEFPKEGPSILRIQQVVRGDSAAYFCASSPLPGDSPYEQYFGPGTRLTVT.

The sample holds a few counts of this clone. The J gene is TRBJ2-7, the V gene TRBV4-1; D remains ambiguous. The CDR3 runs 13 residues. The germline gives CDR1 MGHRA, CDR2 YSYEKL. The ends were cut back, 4 bases at V and 2 bases at J, with 9 bases in the middle. The CDR3 here is CASSPERTYEQYF. The DNA of the CDR3 is TGCGCCAGCAGCCCCGAGAGGACCTACGAGCAGTACTTC.

The CDR3 spells CASSQETGAYEQYF. CDR3 nucleotides: TGCGCCAGCAGCCAAGAGACAGGGGCCTACGAGCAGTACTTC. This chain joins TRBV4-3 and TRBJ2-7; TRBD1 aligns across 8 bases. The V and J ends lost 0 bases and 2 bases, in that order; junction bases with no gene match: 0. The CDR3 consists of 14 residues. Germline V gives CDR1 LGHNA, CDR2 YSLEER.

This clone has just one count. The genes are TRBV25-1 and TRBJ1-4; 7 bases agree with TRBD1. Germline trimming cut 9 bases from V and 8 bases from J; bases unmatched to any gene: 12. This CDR3 has 14 residues. Germline V lookup: CDR1 MGHDK, CDR2 SYGVNS. The DNA of the CDR3 is TGTGCCAGTCAGGACAGGTCCACAGGGGAAAAACTGTTTTTT. It codes for CASQDRSTGEKLFF. Complete variable domain (other parts from reference TRBV25-1 and TRBJ1-4): EADIYQTPRYLVIGTGKKITLECSQTMGHDKMYWYQQDPGMELHLIHYSYGVNSTEKGDLSSESTVSRIRTEHFPLTLESARPSHTSQYLCASQDRSTGEKLFFGSGTQLSVL.

On this clone: The junction departs from the called germline gene at one end, perhaps through a read error. This chain uses TRBV27 with TRBJ2-2; 9 nucleotides align to TRBD1. This CDR3 comprises 18 residues. Germline V CDR1 and CDR2: MNHEY, SMNVEV (reference sequence). The CDR3 loop is CAGSLRGDRVANTGEPFF. The CDR3 nucleotides read TGTGCCGGCAGTTTACGGGGGGACAGGGTAGCGAACACCGGGGAGCCGTTTTTT.

This rearrangement joins TRBV5-1 to TRBJ2-1; the D gene is possibly TRBD1 (6 bases). With 7 bases removed from V and 5 bases from J, the gap between germline ends came to 19 bases. The CDR3 runs 15 residues. CDR1 SGHRS and CDR2 YFSETQ come from the germline V gene. The CDR3, as DNA: TGCGCCAGCGTAAGCTTGACAGGCGATGACAATGAGCAGTTCTTC. Amino acids: CASVSLTGDDNEQFF.

The chain joins TRBV11-3 to TRBJ2-1; TRBD1 is a possible D gene (5 bases). The CDR3 covers 14 residues. CDR1 and CDR2 from the germline V gene are SGHNT and YENEEA. The ends were cut back, 4 bases at V and 7 bases at J, with 14 bases in the middle. CDR3 DNA sequence: TGTGCCAGCAGCTCCAGGGAAGGGTGGAATGAGCAGTTCTTC. The encoded protein is CASSSREGWNEQFF.

The rearrangement uses TRBV7-2 and TRBJ2-7; TRBD1 is a possible D gene (6 bases). This CDR3 has 12 amino acids. V shed 1 base and J shed 11 bases, with 12 bases lying between them. In germline, CDR1 is SGHTA, CDR2 FQGNSA. The CDR3 region has the DNA TGTGCCAGCAGCTTAGTTCAGGGGTTGGAGTACTTC. Protein: CASSLVQGLEYF.

This sequence joins TRBV4-3 and TRBJ1-5; 8 nucleotides align to TRBD1. Germline V gives CDR1 LGHNA, CDR2 YSLEER. V trimming: 0 bases; J trimming: 6 bases; junction bases outside the gene matches: 7. CDR3 size: 16 residues. CDR3 sequence reads: CASSQDLRQGSQPQHF. For the CDR3, the DNA is TGCGCCAGCAGCCAAGATCTGAGACAGGGGAGTCAGCCCCAGCATTTT.

The chain employs TRBV5-1 and TRBJ1-6; TRBD1 might be the D (5 bases). The CDR3 contains 15 residues. From germline, CDR1 is SGHRS and CDR2 YFSETQ. Trimming left V 0 bases short and J 6 bases short, with 10 bases between. The CDR3, as DNA: TGCGCCAGCAGCTTGGTCGACAGATCTAATTCACCCCTCCACTTT. This sequence encodes CASSLVDRSNSPLHF.